Below, 16 T cell receptor beta chains from the same sample are listed, as sequenced in a study of blood T cell repertoires in COVID-19. Profiled with immunoSEQ multiplex PCR; TCRdb holds only in-frame clones, not every one. The sample yields some 150,000 clones, roughly 84% seen once. The material sequenced was PBMCs or T cells enriched from blood (not recorded which). Receptors originate from a woman aged 45-65 years who had been exposed to COVID-19.

The chain employs TRBV7-9 and TRBJ1-1, with D uncertain. The V gene lost 1 base and the J gene lost 5 bases, with 8 bases spanning the gap. The CDR3 runs 13 residues. CDR1 and CDR2 from the germline V gene are SEHNR and FQNEAQ (reference sequence). The CDR3: CASSLEGGTEAFF. CDR3 in DNA: TGTGCCAGCAGCTTAGAAGGAGGAACTGAAGCTTTCTTT.

The chain is built from TRBV9 and TRBJ2-3; 10 nucleotides line up with TRBD2. The CDR3 contains 15 residues. V trimming: 4 bases; J trimming: 2 bases; junction bases outside the gene matches: 4. Per germline, CDR1 SGDLS and CDR2 YYNGEE. CDR3: CASSPLAGVTDTQYF. The DNA for the CDR3 is TGTGCCAGCAGCCCTCTAGCGGGGGTCACAGATACGCAGTATTTT. Variable domain in full (rest from reference TRBV9 and TRBJ2-3): DSGVTQTPKHLITATGQRVTLRCSPRSGDLSVYWYQQSLDQGLQFLIQYYNGEERAKGNILERFSAQQFPDLHSELNLSSLELGDSALYFCASSPLAGVTDTQYFGPGTRLTVL.

In its sample, this clone was seen a few times. The chain carries TRBV6-2 or TRBV6-3 and TRBJ1-5; the D gene is possibly TRBD1 (6 bases). V was trimmed by 6 bases and J by 5 bases, leaving 23 bases between them. This CDR3 region has 17 residues. Looked up from germline, CDR1 is MNHEY and CDR2 is SVGEGT. The CDR3 DNA follows: TGTGCCAGCAGCCAAGGGAGGGGGGAAGGGTTGTATCAGCCCCAGCATTTT. Translating it yields CASSQGRGEGLYQPQHF.

The V and J genes are TRBV6-2 or TRBV6-3 and TRBJ1-6, with TRBD1 as a possible D gene (6 bases). This CDR3 spans 12 amino acids. V was shortened by 2 bases and J by 18 bases, with 14 bases between the two germline ends. CDR1 is MNHEY and CDR2 is SVGEGT in the germline V gene. The CDR3 loop is CASSYTTGLSHF. In nucleotides, the CDR3 is TGTGCCAGCAGTTACACGACAGGCCTTTCCCACTTT.

V and J are TRBV9 and TRBJ2-2; D gene uncertain. Trimming took off 0 bases at V and 3 bases at J, with 3 bases between the two ends. CDR1 and CDR2 (germline): SGDLS, YYNGEE. The CDR3 contains 13 residues. The CDR3 bases are TGTGCCAGCAGCGTAGCCGACACCGGGGAGCTGTTTTTT. Protein product: CASSVADTGELFF.

V usage is TRBV7-9 and J usage is TRBJ2-3; D possibly corresponds to TRBD2 (5 bases). The germline V and J ends were trimmed by 5 bases and 7 bases, with 10 bases remaining between them. The CDR3 totals 12 residues. Germline-derived CDR1 and CDR2 are SEHNR and FQNEAQ (reference sequence). In DNA form, the CDR3 reads TGTGCCAGCAGCACACTCGGGAATACGCAGTATTTT. Amino acid sequence: CASSTLGNTQYF.

This clone was counted ten times or more. The chain combines TRBV6-4 with TRBJ2-1, with 7 bases fitting TRBD2. This CDR3 region has 16 residues. Germline V gene lookup returns CDR1 MRHNA and CDR2 SNTAGT. Trimming cost V 0 bases and J 6 bases; bases outside gene matches: 8. The CDR3 sequence is CASSDSSGDPSNEQFF. CDR3 in DNA: TGTGCCAGCAGTGACTCGAGCGGGGACCCATCCAATGAGCAGTTCTTC.

This clone came up a few times. The CDR3 loop reads CSDSGTGDYNEQFF. As DNA, the CDR3 is TGCAGCGACTCCGGGACAGGGGATTACAATGAGCAGTTCTTC. The chain combines TRBV29-1 with TRBJ2-1, with 10 bases identical to TRBD1. V was clipped by 7 bases and J by 4 bases; unmatched bases: 7. The CDR3 loop spans 14 amino acids. The V gene's germline CDR1 is SQVTM and CDR2 ANQGSEA.

The rearrangement links TRBV9 to TRBJ2-7; 11 nucleotides line up with TRBD2. CDR1 is SGDLS, CDR2 YYNGEE, per germline. CDR3 length equals 15 residues. Trimming cost V 7 bases and J 0 bases; bases outside gene matches: 6. CDR3 region: CASGSGRASSYEQYF. The CDR3 nucleotides read TGTGCCAGCGGTAGCGGGAGGGCTAGCTCCTACGAGCAGTACTTC.

V is TRBV3-1 (or the pseudogene TRBV3-2) and J is TRBJ1-3; 7 bases are a match to TRBD1. V trimming: 1 base; J trimming: 9 bases; junction bases outside the gene matches: 6. CDR1 LGHDT and CDR2 YNNKEL come from the germline V gene (reference sequence). This CDR3 is 14 amino acids long. This CDR3 reads CASSQASGGFTIYF. The CDR3 bases are TGTGCCAGCAGCCAAGCCTCAGGGGGTTTCACCATATATTTT.

The chain has TRBV6-2 or TRBV6-3 and TRBJ2-1, with 13 bases lining up with TRBD2. Germline CDR1 and CDR2: MNHEY and SVGEGT. With V trimmed by 2 bases and J by 8 bases, 3 bases remained unmatched. The CDR3 extends over 15 amino acids. The CDR3 is CASSYGTSGADEQFF. The DNA for the CDR3 is TGTGCCAGCAGTTACGGGACTAGCGGGGCCGATGAGCAGTTCTTC.

V and J are TRBV27 and TRBJ2-3, with 9 bases fitting TRBD2. The CDR3 spans 14 residues. J gave up 3 bases and V 3 bases, and 1 base lay outside the gene matches. Germline CDR1 is MNHEY and CDR2 is SMNVEV (reference sequence). For the CDR3, the DNA is TGTGCCAGCAGTTTGGCGGGGGGGACAGATACGCAGTATTTT. This gives the protein CASSLAGGTDTQYF.

CDR3 sequence: CASSQVTSGGYTF. The CDR3 DNA reads TGTGCCAGCAGCCAAGTCACCTCCGGGGGCTACACCTTC. The V and J genes are TRBV3-1 (or the pseudogene TRBV3-2) and TRBJ1-2, with D unresolved. This CDR3 has 13 amino acids. Germline CDR1 reads LGHDT; CDR2 reads YNNKEL (reference sequence). Trimming shortened V by 1 base and J by 8 bases, and 11 bases separated the two germline ends.

This chain links TRBV30 with TRBJ2-1; D may be TRBD2 (6 bases). CDR1 GTSNPN and CDR2 SVGIG come from the germline V gene (reference sequence). The CDR3 totals 13 residues. The ends were cut back, 5 bases at V and 6 bases at J, with 14 bases in the middle. CDR3 DNA: TGTGCCTGGGATAGCGGCCAAGGCAATGAGCAGTTCTTC. Protein: CAWDSGQGNEQFF.

The V gene is TRBV5-1, the J gene TRBJ2-7, with TRBD2 matching 13 bases. CDR1 is SGHRS, CDR2 YFSETQ, per germline. J was trimmed by 6 bases and V by 3 bases; bases with no gene match: 9. CDR3 length equals 16 residues. The DNA for the CDR3 is TGCGCCAGCAGCTCCGGACTAGCGGGGGCGCTTGGCGAGCAGTACTTC. Amino acids: CASSSGLAGALGEQYF. The full variable domain, its missing parts supplied by reference TRBV5-1 and TRBJ2-7, is KAGVTQTPRYLIKTRGQQVTLSCSPISGHRSVSWYQQTPGQGLQFLFEYFSETQRNKGNFPGRFSGRQFSNSRSEMNVSTLELGDSALYLCASSSGLAGALGEQYFGPGTRLTVT.

V and J are TRBV6-2 or TRBV6-3 and TRBJ1-2; D unclear. Germline-derived CDR1 and CDR2 are MNHEY and SVGEGT. This CDR3 has 14 amino acids. The germline V and J ends were trimmed by 5 bases and 1 base, with 11 bases remaining between them. The CDR3 DNA reads as TGTGCCAGCAGTACACAACAGTTTAACTATGGCTACACCTTC. It encodes CASSTQQFNYGYTF.